This T cell receptor (beta chain) was observed in a study of blood T cell repertoires in COVID-19. Assignments of participants to cohorts depended upon their own reported clinical history. Exposed study participants had met a COVID-19 case within 2 weeks before entry. This table comes from immunoSEQ multiplex PCR, and its TCRdb copy is limited to in-frame clones, with some not included. Among more than 150,000 clones, about 80% were seen once, and the ten largest hold about 15%. This clonotype was obtained from a man in his 60s who had been exposed to COVID-19. Material for sequencing was PBMCs or T cells enriched from blood (not recorded which).

The CDR3 DNA sequence: TGTGCCTGGAGTGTACGGAGGGGAACCCAAGAGACCCAGTACTTC. It translates to CAWSVRRGTQETQYF. The chain employs TRBV30 and TRBJ2-5, with D tentatively TRBD2 (6 bases). Germline V CDR1 and CDR2: GTSNPN, SVGIG (reference sequence). This CDR3 region has 15 residues. The V gene lost 0 bases and the J gene lost 1 base, with 12 bases spanning the gap.